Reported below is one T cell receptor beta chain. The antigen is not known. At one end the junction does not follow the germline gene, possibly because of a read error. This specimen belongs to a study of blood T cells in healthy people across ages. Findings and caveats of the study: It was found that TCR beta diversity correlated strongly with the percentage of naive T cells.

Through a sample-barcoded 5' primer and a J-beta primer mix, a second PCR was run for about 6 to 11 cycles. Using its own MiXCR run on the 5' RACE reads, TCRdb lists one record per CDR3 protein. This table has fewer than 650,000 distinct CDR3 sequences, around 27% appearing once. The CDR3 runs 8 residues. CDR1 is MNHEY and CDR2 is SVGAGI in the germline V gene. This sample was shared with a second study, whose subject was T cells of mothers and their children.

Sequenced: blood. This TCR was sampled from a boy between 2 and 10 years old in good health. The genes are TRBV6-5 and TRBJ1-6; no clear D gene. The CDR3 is CASIPSPF. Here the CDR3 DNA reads TGTGCCAGCATCCCCTCCCCGTTT.